Shown below are 17 T cell receptor delta chains from a single sample sequenced in a study of Vδ1+ human thymocytes. Extracted RNA was reverse transcribed into cDNA. The CDR3 regions were amplified by multiplex PCR from V-gene primers to a constant-region primer. TCRdb fed the multiplex PCR reads to CATT. The sample consists of about 73,000 delta-chain clones, 30% to 40% of them appearing once. Overall study results and limits: Thymic TRG and TRD repertoires appeared highly polyclonal, with Gaussian CDR3 length distributions.

The antigens of these receptors remain unknown. Input material: Vdelta1+ gamma-delta thymocytes from the thymus. The subset here: FACS-sorted CD3+ TCRalphabeta- TCRVdelta1+ TCRVdelta2- thymocytes. These receptors were obtained from a boy in the first two years of life who had congenital heart surgery.

This clone turned up a few times. This chain joins TRDV1 and TRDJ1; possible D gene TRDD2, 6 bases. Germline CDR1 reads TSWWSYY; CDR2 reads QGS. The CDR3 runs 18 residues. The V gene lost 1 base and the J gene lost 0 bases, with 18 bases spanning the gap. The CDR3 is CALGEPLLRAGYTDKLIF. The CDR3 region has the DNA TGTGCTCTTGGGGAACCGCTCCTACGGGCTGGTTACACCGATAAACTCATCTTT.

This chain links TRDV1 with TRDJ1; tentatively, D is TRDD3 (8 bases). Germline values: CDR1 TSWWSYY, CDR2 QGS. The V and J ends lost 4 bases and 0 bases respectively, with 27 bases between them. The CDR3 contains 20 residues. The CDR3 sequence is CALGVPTGDTKLLYTDKLIF. In DNA form, the CDR3 reads TGTGCTCTTGGGGTTCCTACAGGGGATACCAAACTTCTGTACACCGATAAACTCATCTTT.

This clone was recorded a few times. The chain uses TRDV1 and TRDJ1, with 11 bases matching TRDD3. The CDR3 sequence is 21 residues long. The ends lost 2 bases at V and 0 bases at J; junction bases unmatched: 17. Looked up from germline, CDR1 is TSWWSYY and CDR2 is QGS. CDR3 region: CALGETPRVLGDKAYTDKLIF. Here the CDR3 DNA reads TGTGCTCTTGGGGAAACACCACGTGTACTGGGGGATAAGGCGTACACCGATAAACTCATCTTT.

This chain links TRDV1 with TRDJ1; 10 nucleotides agree with TRDD3. Germline CDR1 and CDR2: TSWWSYY and QGS. The CDR3 consists of 20 residues. Germline trimming cut 0 bases from V and 3 bases from J; bases unmatched to any gene: 16. This CDR3 reads CALGELGSRGIRYNPDKLIF. CDR3 bases: TGTGCTCTTGGGGAACTAGGCTCTCGGGGGATACGCTATAATCCCGATAAACTCATCTTT.

This clone has just a few counts. The chain recombines TRDV1 with TRDJ1; perhaps D is TRDD2 or TRDD3 (8 bases each). The V end was cut by 1 base, the J end by 0 bases, with 30 bases between. The CDR3 loop spans 22 amino acids. Per germline, CDR1 TSWWSYY and CDR2 QGS. As DNA, the CDR3 is TGTGCTCTTGGGGAACCGGGGATTGGTTCTTCCTACTGGGGGGGGTACACCGATAAACTCATCTTT. The encoded protein is CALGEPGIGSSYWGGYTDKLIF.

The table lists this clone with a few counts. This CDR3 is also generated by other DNA sequences in the sample. V and J are TRDV1 and TRDJ1; TRDD3 matches at 9 bases. Germline CDR1 TSWWSYY, CDR2 QGS. The CDR3 runs 20 residues. V shed 3 bases and J 3 bases; nucleotides not matched to a gene: 20. CDR3 in DNA: TGTGCTCTTGGGGAGGGCCTTCCGCTACTGGGGGACGCCTACCCCGATAAACTCATCTTT. It codes for CALGEGLPLLGDAYPDKLIF.

The chain is built from TRDV1 and TRDJ1; TRDD2 agrees at 7 bases. CDR1 and CDR2 (germline): TSWWSYY, QGS. With V trimmed by 6 bases and J by 2 bases, 9 bases remained unmatched. The length of the CDR3 is 15 residues. The CDR3 loop is CALGYYLPLTDKLIF. The CDR3 coding sequence is TGTGCTCTTGGTTACTACCTTCCTCTGACCGATAAACTCATCTTT.

This clone was counted between two and nine times. This sequence joins TRDV1 and TRDJ1, with 12 bases aligning to TRDD3. The CDR3 is 22 residues long. Germline CDR1 reads TSWWSYY; CDR2 reads QGS. V lost 1 base to trimming and J lost 0 bases; unmatched junction nucleotides: 18. The CDR3 DNA is TGTGCTCTTGGGGAACAACTACGACTGGGGGATACCGTTCGGGAGTACACCGATAAACTCATCTTT. Residues: CALGEQLRLGDTVREYTDKLIF.

V usage is TRDV1 and J usage is TRDJ1, with TRDD3 matching 7 bases. J was trimmed by 0 bases and V by 0 bases; bases with no gene match: 10. The germline V gene has CDR1 TSWWSYY and CDR2 QGS. The CDR3 runs 18 residues. The CDR3 DNA follows: TGTGCTCTTGGGGAACTAACCACCTTGGGGGGATACACCGATAAACTCATCTTT. Translation: CALGELTTLGGYTDKLIF.

This clone was counted only a few times. The gene calls are TRDV1 and TRDJ1; no firm D call. V was cut by 1 base and J by 0 bases, with 12 bases left in between. The V gene's germline CDR1 is TSWWSYY and CDR2 QGS. The CDR3 length is 16 residues. CDR3 nucleotide sequence: TGTGCTCTTGGGGAACCCCACCTCCCCTACACCGATAAACTCATCTTT. Translating gives CALGEPHLPYTDKLIF.

V usage is TRDV1 and J usage is TRDJ1; D may be TRDD3 (6 bases). This CDR3 spans 23 amino acids. Germline CDR1 reads TSWWSYY; CDR2 reads QGS. V gave up 2 bases and J gave up 7 bases, with 41 bases separating them. The CDR3 loop reads CALGEGRPSTREMTGGPWGKLIF. In DNA, the CDR3 is TGTGCTCTTGGGGAAGGACGGCCTTCAACACGTGAGATGACCGGGGGACCCTGGGGTAAACTCATCTTT.

The chain links TRDV1 to TRDJ1, with TRDD2 matching over 9 bases. The length of the CDR3 is 24 residues. Germline assignment: CDR1 TSWWSYY and CDR2 QGS. The ends lost 5 bases at V and 3 bases at J; junction bases unmatched: 34. The CDR3 loop reads CALGQGIAPGLPTLGVSGADKLIF. In DNA, the CDR3 is TGTGCTCTTGGGCAGGGCATAGCCCCGGGCCTTCCTACTCTTGGGGTATCTGGCGCCGATAAACTCATCTTT.

V usage is TRDV1 and J usage is TRDJ1; 8 positions agree with TRDD2. This CDR3 is 15 amino acids long. Per germline, CDR1 TSWWSYY and CDR2 QGS. The junction had 8 bases not matched to a gene; V was cut back by 4 bases and J by 4 bases. Written as DNA, the CDR3 is TGTGCTCTTGGGGCTTCCTACAAATGCGTCGATAAACTCATCTTT. This codes for CALGASYKCVDKLIF.

J is TRDJ3 and V is TRDV2, with 12 bases lining up with TRDD3. This CDR3 is built from 21 residues. Trimming at V came to 0 bases and at J to 9 bases, leaving 17 bases not matched to a gene. Germline loops: CDR1 GEAIGNYY, CDR2 EKD. This chain's CDR3 is CACDTGLGLLGDTRGTRQMFF. Written as DNA, the CDR3 is TGTGCCTGTGACACCGGATTAGGCCTACTGGGGGATACAAGGGGCACCCGACAGATGTTTTTC.

The chain has TRDV1 and TRDJ1; the D gene could be TRDD2 or TRDD3 (7 bases each). Germline V gene data show CDR1 as TSWWSYY and CDR2 as QGS. Trimming pared 4 bases from V and 7 bases from J, leaving 31 bases between. The CDR3 contains 19 residues. The CDR3 loop is CALGAHSYWSGGYGGKLIF. In DNA form, the CDR3 reads TGTGCTCTTGGGGCCCATTCCTACTGGTCTGGGGGGTACGGTGGTAAACTCATCTTT.

The sample holds a few counts of this clone. The gene calls are TRDV1 and TRDJ1, with 7 bases that match TRDD3. The CDR3 consists of 19 residues. Looked up from germline, CDR1 is TSWWSYY and CDR2 is QGS. With V trimmed by 2 bases and J by 0 bases, 15 bases remained unmatched. DNA for the CDR3: TGTGCTCTTGGGGAAATAGGTGCGGGGGATCCCCGTTACACCGATAAACTCATCTTT. Translation: CALGEIGAGDPRYTDKLIF.

On this clone itself: At one end the junction does not follow the germline gene, possibly because of a read error. V usage is TRDV2 and J usage is TRDJ1, with TRDD3 identical over 8 bases. CDR1 and CDR2 from the germline V gene are GEAIGNYY and EKD. The CDR3 length is 19 residues. CDR3 protein: CACYTVLLGASYYTDKLIF. The CDR3 coding sequence is TGTGCCTGTTACACGGTGTTACTGGGGGCCTCATATTACACCGATAAACTCATCTTT.